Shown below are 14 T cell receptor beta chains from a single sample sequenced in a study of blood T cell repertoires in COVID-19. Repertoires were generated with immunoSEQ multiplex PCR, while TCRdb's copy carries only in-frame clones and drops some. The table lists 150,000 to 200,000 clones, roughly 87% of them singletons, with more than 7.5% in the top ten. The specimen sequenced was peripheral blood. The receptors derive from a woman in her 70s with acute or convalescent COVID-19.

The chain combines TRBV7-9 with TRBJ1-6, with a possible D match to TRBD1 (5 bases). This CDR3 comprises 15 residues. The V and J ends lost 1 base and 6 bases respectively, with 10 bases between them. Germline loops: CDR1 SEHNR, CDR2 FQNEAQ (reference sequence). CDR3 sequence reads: CASSLGWGGNSPLHF. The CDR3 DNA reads TGTGCCAGCAGCTTAGGGTGGGGGGGTAATTCACCCCTCCACTTT.

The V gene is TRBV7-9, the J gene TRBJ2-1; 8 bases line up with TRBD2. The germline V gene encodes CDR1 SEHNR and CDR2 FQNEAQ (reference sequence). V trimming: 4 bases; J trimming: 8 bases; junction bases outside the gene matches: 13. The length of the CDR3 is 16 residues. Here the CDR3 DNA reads TGTGCCAGCAGCTACACGGGTACTAGCGGTACCGATGAGCAGTTCTTC. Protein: CASSYTGTSGTDEQFF.

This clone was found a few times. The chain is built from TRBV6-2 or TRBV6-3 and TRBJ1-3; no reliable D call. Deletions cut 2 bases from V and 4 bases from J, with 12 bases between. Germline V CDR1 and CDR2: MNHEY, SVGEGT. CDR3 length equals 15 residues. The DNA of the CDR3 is TGTGCCAGCAGTTACGGCCGATTGAGGGGAAACACCATATATTTT. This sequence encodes CASSYGRLRGNTIYF.

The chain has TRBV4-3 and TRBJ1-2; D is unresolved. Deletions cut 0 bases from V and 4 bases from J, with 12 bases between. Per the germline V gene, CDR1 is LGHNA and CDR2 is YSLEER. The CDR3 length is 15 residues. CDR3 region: CASSQDFSAAYGYTF. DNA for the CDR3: TGCGCCAGCAGCCAAGATTTCTCCGCGGCCTATGGCTACACCTTC.

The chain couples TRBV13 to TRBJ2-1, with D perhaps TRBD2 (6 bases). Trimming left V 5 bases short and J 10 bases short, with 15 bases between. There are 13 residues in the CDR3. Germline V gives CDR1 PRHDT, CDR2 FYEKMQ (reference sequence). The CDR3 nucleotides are TGTGCCAGCAGCCTAACCGGCGGGAACGAGCAGTTCTTC. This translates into CASSLTGGNEQFF.

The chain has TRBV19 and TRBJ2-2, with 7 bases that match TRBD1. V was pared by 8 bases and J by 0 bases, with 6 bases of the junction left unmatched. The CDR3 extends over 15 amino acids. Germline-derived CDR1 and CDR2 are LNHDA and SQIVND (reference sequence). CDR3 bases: TGTGCCAGTGGAAGGGGGCTGTCGAACACCGGGGAGCTGTTTTTT. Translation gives CASGRGLSNTGELFF.

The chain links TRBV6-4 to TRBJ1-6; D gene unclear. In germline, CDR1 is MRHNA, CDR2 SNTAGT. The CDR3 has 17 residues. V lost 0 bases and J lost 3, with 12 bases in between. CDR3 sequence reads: CASSDSKAGDYNSPLHF. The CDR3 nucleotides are TGTGCCAGCAGTGACTCGAAGGCCGGGGACTATAATTCACCCCTCCACTTT.

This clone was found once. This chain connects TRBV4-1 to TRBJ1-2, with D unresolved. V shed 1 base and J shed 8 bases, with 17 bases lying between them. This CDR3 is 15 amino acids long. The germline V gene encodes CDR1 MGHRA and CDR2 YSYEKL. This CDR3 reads CASSQVREKGLGYTF. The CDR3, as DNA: TGCGCCAGCAGCCAAGTAAGGGAGAAGGGCTTGGGCTACACCTTC.

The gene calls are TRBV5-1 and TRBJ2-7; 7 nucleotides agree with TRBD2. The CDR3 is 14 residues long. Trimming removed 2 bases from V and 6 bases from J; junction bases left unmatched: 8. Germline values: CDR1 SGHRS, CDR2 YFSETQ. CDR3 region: CASSFGEGFSEQYF. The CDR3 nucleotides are TGCGCCAGCAGCTTCGGGGAGGGTTTCTCCGAGCAGTACTTC.

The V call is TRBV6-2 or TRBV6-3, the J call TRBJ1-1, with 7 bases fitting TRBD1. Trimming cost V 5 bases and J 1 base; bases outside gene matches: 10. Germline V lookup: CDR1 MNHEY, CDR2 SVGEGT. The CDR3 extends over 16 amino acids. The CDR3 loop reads CASSLPTGEPNTEAFF. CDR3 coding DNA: TGTGCCAGCAGTCTCCCTACAGGGGAGCCGAACACTGAAGCTTTCTTT.

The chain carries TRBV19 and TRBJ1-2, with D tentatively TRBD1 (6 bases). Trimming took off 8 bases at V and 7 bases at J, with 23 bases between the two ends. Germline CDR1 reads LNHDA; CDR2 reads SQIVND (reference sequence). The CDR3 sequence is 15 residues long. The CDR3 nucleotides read TGTGCCAGTCACGGTACAGGGAGCCCTTACGTTGGCTACACCTTC. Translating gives CASHGTGSPYVGYTF. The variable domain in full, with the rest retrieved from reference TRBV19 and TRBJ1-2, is DGGITQSPKYLFRKEGQNVTLSCEQNLNHDAMYWYRQDPGQGLRLIYYSQIVNDFQKGDIAEGYSVSREKKESFPLTVTSAQKNPTAFYLCASHGTGSPYVGYTFGSGTRLTVV.

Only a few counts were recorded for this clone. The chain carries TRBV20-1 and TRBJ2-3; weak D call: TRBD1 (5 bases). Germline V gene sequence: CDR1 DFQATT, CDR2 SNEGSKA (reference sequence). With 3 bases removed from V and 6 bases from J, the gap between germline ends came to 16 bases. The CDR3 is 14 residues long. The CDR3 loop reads CSASRQIITDTQYF. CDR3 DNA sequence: TGCAGTGCTAGTAGACAGATAATAACGGATACGCAGTATTTT.

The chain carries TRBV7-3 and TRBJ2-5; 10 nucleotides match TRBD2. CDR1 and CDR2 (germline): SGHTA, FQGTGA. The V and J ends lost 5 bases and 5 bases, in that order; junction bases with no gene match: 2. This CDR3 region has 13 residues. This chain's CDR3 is CASSTGLAETQYF. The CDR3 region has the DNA TGTGCCAGCAGCACGGGACTAGCGGAGACCCAGTACTTC.

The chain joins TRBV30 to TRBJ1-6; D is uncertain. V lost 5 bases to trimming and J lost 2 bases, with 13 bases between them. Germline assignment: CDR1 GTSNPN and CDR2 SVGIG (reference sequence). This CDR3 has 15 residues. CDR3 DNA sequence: TGTGCCTGGGACGGGTCCGCCACCTATAATTCACCCCTCCACTTT. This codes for CAWDGSATYNSPLHF.